This record concerns one T cell receptor (beta chain) sequence. As yet, its antigen is unknown. This entry is derived from a study of T cell responses to AZD1222 COVID-19 vaccine. Study-wide findings and caveats: Repertoire collection took place solely once the T cell response had peaked. Targets within unmutated variant regions were reportedly found for nearly half of spike-specific TCRs. Clonal diversity may have been underestimated, and the donors were mostly white British, with more females than males. Distributed over spike, vaccine-associated CD4 TCRs predominated at 160-218 and 743-854.

Germline loops: CDR1 SGHRS, CDR2 YFSETQ. The CDR3 is made up of 14 amino acids. V shed 5 bases, J shed 7 bases, and the junction held 7 bases outside the gene matches. Libraries were prepared by immunoSEQ multiplex PCR; TCRdb keeps only in-frame clonotypes and omits some of them. The repertoire holds some 80,000 clones, with less than 95% as singletons. The specimen was peripheral blood, collected 28 days after the second AZD1222 dose. The V and J genes are TRBV5-1 and TRBJ2-2; 8 bases align to TRBD2. The TCR originated in an adult who received the AZD1222 COVID-19 vaccine. The DNA for the CDR3 is TGCGCCAGCAGGGGGGGACTAGAACGCGGGGAGCTGTTTTTT. It specifies CASRGGLERGELFF.